Presented here are 13 T cell receptor beta chains from one specimen sequenced in a study of CD8+CD57+ T cells in acquired aplastic anemia. The TCR beta profiling, which covered VDJ combination and CDR3 sequence, was carried out using genomic DNA as the template. From the reads, TCRdb called clonotypes with MiXCR, one entry per CDR3 protein. The data contain fewer than 200,000 distinct CDR3 sequences, 55% to 75% of them singletons. The source material was sorted CD4+, CD8+, or CD8+CD57+ T cells (not recorded which) from PBMCs. The receptors originated from a human donor in good health.

Turning to this clonotype: A read error may be the cause here, since a much bigger clone is one base away. This chain joins TRBV12-3 or TRBV12-4 and TRBJ1-2; D ambiguous. Trimming left V 1 base short and J 3 bases short, with 12 bases between. This CDR3 is 15 amino acids long. The DNA for the CDR3 is TGTGCCAGCAGTTTAGGGGCAGTGGTTTACTATGGCTACACCTTC. It encodes CASSLGAVVYYGYTF.

Details on this clonotype: No conserved phenylalanine or tryptophan is present at the end of the CDR3, so a read error is the likely explanation. This rearrangement joins TRBV7-8 to TRBJ2-7, with D uncertain. V was cut by 6 bases and J by 9 bases, with 21 bases left in between. CDR1 and CDR2 from the germline V gene are SGHVS and FQNEAQ. This CDR3 comprises 14 residues. The CDR3, as DNA: TGTGCCAGCAGTCAGCGACTGATACCCCACGGGCAGTACCTC. This translates into CASSQRLIPHGQYL.

CDR3 in DNA: TGTGCCAGTAGTTTGCGGGACACTAATCAGCCCCAGCATTTT. Amino acid sequence: CASSLRDTNQPQHF. V is TRBV19 and J is TRBJ1-5; TRBD1 might be the D (6 bases). The CDR3 length is 14 residues. The germline gives CDR1 LNHDA, CDR2 SQIVND (reference sequence). V was pared by 5 bases and J by 4 bases, with 12 bases between.

In its sample, this clonotype was seen a few times. The rearrangement uses TRBV2 and TRBJ2-1; 9 nucleotides align to TRBD1. Germline CDR1 SNHLY, CDR2 FYNNEI. The CDR3 length is 14 residues. Losses at the gene ends were 4 bases for V and 3 bases for J; bases not matched to a gene: 1. The CDR3, as DNA: TGTGCCAGCAGTGGGGGACAGGGCTACAATGAGCAGTTCTTC. Amino acids: CASSGGQGYNEQFF.

The V gene is TRBV20-1, the J gene TRBJ1-2; D is ambiguous. Trimming removed 2 bases at V and 8 bases at J, with 9 bases between. There are 11 residues in the CDR3. Per germline, CDR1 DFQATT and CDR2 SNEGSKA (reference sequence). Written as DNA, the CDR3 is TGCAGTGCTAGACATGCTCGGGGCTACACCTTC. Its translation is CSARHARGYTF.

V is TRBV20-1 and J is TRBJ2-5, with D tentatively TRBD2 (5 bases). This CDR3 is 12 amino acids long. Trimming shortened V by 6 bases and J by 4 bases, and 12 bases separated the two germline ends. Germline CDR1 is DFQATT and CDR2 is SNEGSKA (reference sequence). The CDR3: CSADGRRETQYF. The DNA for the CDR3 is TGCAGTGCAGATGGGAGACGAGAGACCCAGTACTTC.

On this clonotype itself: The junction shows a germline mismatch at one end, possibly a read error. The chain combines TRBV20-1 with TRBJ2-3, with 11 nucleotides matching TRBD2. The CDR3 sequence is 18 residues long. Germline values: CDR1 DFQATT, CDR2 SNEGSKA (reference sequence). CDR3 nucleotides: TGCAGTGCTGTCAGACCGGGACTAGCGGTCCCGCCCACAGATGCGCAGTATTTT. Protein sequence: CSAVRPGLAVPPTDAQYF.

This clonotype was found many times. The gene calls are TRBV3-1 and TRBJ2-1; 12 bases agree with TRBD1. The CDR3 has 17 amino acids. With V trimmed by 2 bases and J by 7 bases, 9 bases remained unmatched. Per germline, CDR1 LGHDT and CDR2 YNNKEL (reference sequence). For the CDR3, the DNA is TGTGCCAGCAGCCAATCAGATGGGACAGGGGGCCGGAATGAGCAGTTCTTC. This sequence encodes CASSQSDGTGGRNEQFF.

V gene TRBV19 combines with J gene TRBJ2-3; weak D call: TRBD2 (6 bases). Looked up from germline, CDR1 is LNHDA and CDR2 is SQIVND (reference sequence). CDR3 length: 17 amino acids. The V end was cut by 5 bases, the J end by 1 base, with 19 bases between. CDR3 DNA: TGTGCCAGTAGTCCCATCCGAGGCGGGGTGGGCACAGATACGCAGTATTTT. Translation: CASSPIRGGVGTDTQYF.

The chain recombines TRBV7-9 with TRBJ2-7; 7 bases line up with TRBD1. J gave up 6 bases and V 3 bases, and 11 bases lay outside the gene matches. The CDR3 totals 15 residues. CDR1 and CDR2 from the germline V gene are SEHNR and FQNEAQ (reference sequence). This CDR3 reads CASSFWTVSGGEQYF. CDR3 in DNA: TGTGCCAGCAGCTTCTGGACAGTATCAGGGGGCGAGCAGTACTTC.

V is TRBV20-1 and J is TRBJ1-1, with TRBD1 as a possible D gene (5 bases). V was trimmed by 3 bases and J by 4 bases, leaving 15 bases between them. The length of the CDR3 is 14 residues. CDR1 DFQATT and CDR2 SNEGSKA come from the germline V gene (reference sequence). Here the CDR3 reads CSARPGPMSTEAFF. The CDR3 DNA is TGCAGTGCTAGGCCGGGACCCATGAGCACTGAAGCTTTCTTT.

The J gene is TRBJ2-7, the V gene TRBV29-1; 15 nucleotides match TRBD2. CDR3 length: 16 residues. The trim removed 6 bases at V and 3 bases at J, leaving 9 bases unmatched. Germline V CDR1 and CDR2: SQVTM, ANQGSEA. The CDR3 DNA follows: TGCAGCGTCAAGGGGGGACTAGCGGGAGGCTTCTACGAGCAGTACTTC. It specifies CSVKGGLAGGFYEQYF.

The V call is TRBV7-8, the J call TRBJ2-7, with TRBD1 as a possible D gene (6 bases). The CDR3 is 15 amino acids. Trimming cost V 2 bases and J 3 bases, with 14 bases left between them. The V gene's germline CDR1 is SGHVS and CDR2 FQNEAQ. As DNA, the CDR3 is TGTGCCAGCAGCTTATCCCGGACAGCGATCTACGAGCAGTACTTC. Translated, it gives CASSLSRTAIYEQYF.